The 10 T cell receptor beta chains listed next were all sequenced from one sample in a study of tumor and adjacent non-tumor tissue in lung cancer. This sample's RNA came from whole unsorted tissue. A modified ARM-PCR protocol with three rounds of nested PCR amplified TCRbeta. TCRdb analysed the multiplex PCR reads with MiXCR anew, one entry per CDR3 protein. This table holds fewer than 130,000 distinct CDR3 sequences, approximately 80% found once. Sequencing was carried out using lung tumor tissue. The source of these receptors is a man between 65 and 85 years old with non-small cell lung cancer.

This clonotype was seen only once. At one end the junction does not follow the germline gene, possibly because of a read error. The CDR3 protein is CVSGESTGQPYGYTF. The CDR3 DNA reads as TGTGTCAGCGGTGAGTCGACAGGCCAACCCTATGGCTACACCTTC. V gene TRBV10-1 combines with J gene TRBJ1-2; D is possibly TRBD1 (6 bases). This CDR3 region has 15 residues. The V gene's germline CDR1 is WNHNN and CDR2 SYGVQD (reference sequence).

Turning to this clonotype: This could be a read error, since a much larger clone is one nucleotide away. V gene TRBV7-9 combines with J gene TRBJ2-5; D may match TRBD1 or TRBD2 (5 bases each). The CDR3 extends over 11 amino acids. CDR1 is SEHNR, CDR2 FQNEAQ, per germline (reference sequence). The CDR3 region has the DNA TGTACCAGCAGCACGGGGCTATTGGGGTACTTC. It codes for CTSSTGLLGYF.

Note on this clonotype: A read error may account for a junction end that differs from germline. The chain carries TRBV11-2 and TRBJ2-7; no clear D gene. CDR3 length: 13 residues. CDR1 SGHAT and CDR2 FQNNGV come from the germline V gene. The CDR3 here is CASCLAVALERYF. Written as DNA, the CDR3 is TGTGCCAGCTGTTTAGCAGTAGCTCTCGAGCGGTACTTC.

Comment on this clonotype: Possible read error: a much larger clone is one base away. This chain links TRBV20-1 with TRBJ2-7; 9 positions agree with TRBD1. Germline CDR1 is DFQATT and CDR2 is SNEGSKA (reference sequence). CDR3 size: 14 residues. CDR3 in amino acids: CNATRTGATGEQYF. The DNA of the CDR3 is TGCAATGCTACCAGGACAGGGGCTACGGGCGAGCAGTACTTC.

Of note for this clonotype: The junction differs from germline at one of its ends, possibly a read error. The chain is built from TRBV12-3 or TRBV12-4 and TRBJ2-2; TRBD2 might be the D (5 bases). There are 12 residues in the CDR3. The chain's CDR3 is CSNTAYNGELFF. In nucleotides, the CDR3 is TGTTCCAACACCGCTTACAACGGGGAACTGTTTTTT.

A remark on this clonotype: The junction differs from germline at one of its ends, possibly a read error. The V and J genes are TRBV4-1 and TRBJ2-5; D is unresolved. The CDR3 contains 14 residues. Germline CDR1 reads MGHRA; CDR2 reads YSYEKL. CDR3 in DNA: TGCACCAGCAGCCGCTGGACGACCCAAGAGACCCAGTACTTC. Protein: CTSSRWTTQETQYF.

A note on this clonotype: An end of the junction differs from the germline gene, which may be a read error. V is TRBV4-1 and J is TRBJ2-7; TRBD2 matches 11 bases. Germline V gene sequence: CDR1 MGHRA, CDR2 YSYEKL. This CDR3 spans 16 amino acids. Here the CDR3 reads CVSSRTLAGEGGEQYF. In nucleotides, the CDR3 is TGTGTCAGCAGCCGGACACTAGCGGGAGAGGGGGGCGAGCAGTACTTC.

For this clonotype: At one end, the junction sequence differs from germline, possibly due to a read error. J is TRBJ1-2 and V is TRBV24-1; 8 nucleotides match TRBD1. CDR3 length equals 17 residues. The germline V gene has CDR1 KGHDR and CDR2 SFDVKD. The chain's CDR3 is CATSDPLGQGQNYGYTF. CDR3 coding DNA: TGCGCCACCAGTGATCCACTCGGACAGGGACAGAACTATGGCTACACCTTC.

The V and J genes are TRBV28 and TRBJ2-1; 9 positions agree with TRBD1. The CDR3 is 16 residues long. With 7 bases clipped from V and 9 bases from J, the junction kept 16 bases outside the gene matches. CDR1 and CDR2 (germline): MDHEN, SYDVKM. The CDR3 loop reads CASNHIGNRGQSEQFF. For the CDR3, the DNA is TGTGCCAGCAATCATATTGGGAACAGGGGGCAGAGTGAGCAGTTCTTC.

This chain joins TRBV12-3 or TRBV12-4 and TRBJ2-7; tentatively, D is TRBD1 (6 bases). V was shortened by 5 bases and J by 10 bases, with 24 bases between the two germline ends. This CDR3 has 15 residues. CDR3 DNA: TGTGCCAGCAGTACCTCGACAGGAAGAGCCTACAAACAGTACTTC. This gives the protein CASSTSTGRAYKQYF.